This T cell receptor (beta chain) was recorded in a study of CD8+CD57+ T cells in acquired aplastic anemia. For the study at large: DNA per sorted CD4+ or CD8+ sample ranged roughly 0.19 to 27.4 ug, averaging about 3 ug. General study points: Significance was not reached for CD8+ Simpson's diversity between patients and controls.

Genomic DNA constituted the template upon which TCR beta VDJ and CDR3 profiling was performed. MiXCR was run by TCRdb on the reads, yielding one entry per CDR3 protein. The sample contains some 98,000 distinct CDR3 sequences, approximately 73% of which appear only once. The CDR3 contains 15 residues. From germline, CDR1 is LNHNV and CDR2 YYDKDF (reference sequence). Trimming cost V 0 bases and J 6 bases, with 11 bases left between them. A note on this clonotype: Its antigen is unidentified.

Those patients picked for sequencing had displayed CD8+CD57+ cell expansion on flow cytometry. Blood samples were obtained from patients who had received no prior therapy. This receptor was taken from a human donor with aplastic anemia. The sequenced material came from sorted CD4+, CD8+, or CD8+CD57+ T cells (not recorded which) from PBMCs. The V call is TRBV15, the J call TRBJ2-2; D gene uncertain. The chain's CDR3 is CATSRDRAGPGELFF. The CDR3 nucleotides read TGTGCCACCAGCAGAGATCGTGCAGGCCCCGGGGAGCTGTTTTTT.